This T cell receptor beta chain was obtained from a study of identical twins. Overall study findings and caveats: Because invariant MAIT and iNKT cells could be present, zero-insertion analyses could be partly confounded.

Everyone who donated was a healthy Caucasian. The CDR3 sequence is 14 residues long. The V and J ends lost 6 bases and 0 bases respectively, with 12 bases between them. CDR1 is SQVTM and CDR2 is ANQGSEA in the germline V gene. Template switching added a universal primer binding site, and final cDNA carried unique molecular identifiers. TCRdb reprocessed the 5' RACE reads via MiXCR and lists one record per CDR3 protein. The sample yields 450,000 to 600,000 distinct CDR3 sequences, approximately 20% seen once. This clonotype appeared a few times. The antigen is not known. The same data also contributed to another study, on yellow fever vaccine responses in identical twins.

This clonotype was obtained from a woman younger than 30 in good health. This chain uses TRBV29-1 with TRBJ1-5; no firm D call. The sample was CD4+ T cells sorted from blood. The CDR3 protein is CSVLAGNSNQPQHF. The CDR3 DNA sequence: TGCAGCGTCCTAGCAGGAAATAGCAATCAGCCCCAGCATTTT.